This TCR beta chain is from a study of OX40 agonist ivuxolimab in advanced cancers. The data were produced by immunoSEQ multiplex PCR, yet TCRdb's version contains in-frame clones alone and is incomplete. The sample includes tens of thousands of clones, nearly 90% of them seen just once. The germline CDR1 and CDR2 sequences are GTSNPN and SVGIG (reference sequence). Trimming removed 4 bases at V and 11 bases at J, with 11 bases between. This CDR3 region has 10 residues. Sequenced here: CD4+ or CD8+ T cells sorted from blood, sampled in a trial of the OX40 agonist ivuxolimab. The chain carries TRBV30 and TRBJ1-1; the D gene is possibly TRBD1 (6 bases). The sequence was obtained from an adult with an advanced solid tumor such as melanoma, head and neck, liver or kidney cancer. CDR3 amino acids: CAWKKGGAFF. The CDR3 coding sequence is TGTGCCTGGAAAAAGGGGGGGGCTTTCTTT.